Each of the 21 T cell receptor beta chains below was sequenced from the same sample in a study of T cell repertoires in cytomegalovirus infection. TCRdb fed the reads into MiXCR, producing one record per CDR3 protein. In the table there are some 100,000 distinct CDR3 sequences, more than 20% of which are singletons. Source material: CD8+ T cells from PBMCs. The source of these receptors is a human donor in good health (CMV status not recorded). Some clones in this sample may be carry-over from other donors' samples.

CDR3 nucleotides: TGCGCCAGCAGCTTGGACAGACGAGGCACAGATACGCAGTATTTT. This codes for CASSLDRRGTDTQYF. The rearrangement uses TRBV5-1 and TRBJ2-3, with D hard to call. The CDR3 is 15 residues long. With 0 bases removed from V and 1 base from J, the gap between germline ends came to 9 bases. The germline V gene encodes CDR1 SGHRS and CDR2 YFSETQ.

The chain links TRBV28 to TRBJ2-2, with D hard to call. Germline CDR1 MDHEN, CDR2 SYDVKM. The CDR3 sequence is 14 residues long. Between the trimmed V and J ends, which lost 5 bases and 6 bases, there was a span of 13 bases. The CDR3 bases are TGTGCCAGCAGTCCCCTCGATGGGGCCGGGGAGCTGTTTTTT. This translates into CASSPLDGAGELFF.

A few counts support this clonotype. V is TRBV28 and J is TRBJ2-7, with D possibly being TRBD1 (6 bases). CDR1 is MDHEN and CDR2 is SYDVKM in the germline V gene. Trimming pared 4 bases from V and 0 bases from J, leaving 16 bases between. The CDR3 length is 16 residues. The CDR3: CASSSMMTGGSYEQYF. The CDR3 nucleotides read TGTGCCAGCAGTTCGATGATGACAGGAGGCTCCTACGAGCAGTACTTC.

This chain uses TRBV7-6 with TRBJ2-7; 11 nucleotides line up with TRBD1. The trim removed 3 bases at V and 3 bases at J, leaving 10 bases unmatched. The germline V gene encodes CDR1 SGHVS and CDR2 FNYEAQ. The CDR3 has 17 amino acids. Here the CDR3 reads CASSLDRGPKVYYEQYF. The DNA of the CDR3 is TGTGCCAGCAGCTTGGACAGGGGGCCCAAGGTCTACTACGAGCAGTACTTC.

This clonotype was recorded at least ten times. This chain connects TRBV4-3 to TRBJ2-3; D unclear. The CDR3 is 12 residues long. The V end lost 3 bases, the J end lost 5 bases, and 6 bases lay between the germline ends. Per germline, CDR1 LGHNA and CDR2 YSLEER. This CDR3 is CASSHHRDTQYF. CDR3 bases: TGCGCCAGCAGCCACCACAGAGATACGCAGTATTTT.

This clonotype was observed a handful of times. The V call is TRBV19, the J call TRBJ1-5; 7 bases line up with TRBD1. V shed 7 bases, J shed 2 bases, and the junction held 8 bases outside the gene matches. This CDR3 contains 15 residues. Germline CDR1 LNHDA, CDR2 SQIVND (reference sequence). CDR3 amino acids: CASTETGTGNQPQHF. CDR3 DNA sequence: TGTGCCAGTACCGAAACCGGGACAGGCAATCAGCCCCAGCATTTT.

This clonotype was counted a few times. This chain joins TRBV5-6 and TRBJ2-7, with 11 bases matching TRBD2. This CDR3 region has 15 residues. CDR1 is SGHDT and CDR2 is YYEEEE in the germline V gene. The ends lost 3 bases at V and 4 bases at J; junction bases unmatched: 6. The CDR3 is CASSSPSGRKYEQYF. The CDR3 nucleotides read TGTGCCAGCAGCTCACCTAGCGGGAGGAAATACGAGCAGTACTTC.

The CDR3 DNA follows: TGTGCCAGCAGCTTATCCTCCCCCGTGTACACCGGGGAGCTGTTTTTT. It encodes CASSLSSPVYTGELFF. The chain joins TRBV11-2 to TRBJ2-2; the D is unclear. This CDR3 is 16 amino acids long. With 2 bases removed from V and 3 bases from J, the gap between germline ends came to 13 bases. The germline V gene has CDR1 SGHAT and CDR2 FQNNGV.

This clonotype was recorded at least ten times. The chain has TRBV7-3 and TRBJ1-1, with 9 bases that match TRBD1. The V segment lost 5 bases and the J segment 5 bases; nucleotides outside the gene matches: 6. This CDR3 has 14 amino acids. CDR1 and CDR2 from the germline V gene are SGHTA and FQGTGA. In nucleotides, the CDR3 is TGTGCCAGCAGCAAGGGACAGGGTAGGACTGAAGCTTTCTTT. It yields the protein CASSKGQGRTEAFF.

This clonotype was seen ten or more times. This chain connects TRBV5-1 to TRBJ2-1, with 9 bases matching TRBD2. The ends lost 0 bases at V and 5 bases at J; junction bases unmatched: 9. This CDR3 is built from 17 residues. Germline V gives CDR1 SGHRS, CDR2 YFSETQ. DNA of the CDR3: TGCGCCAGCAGCTTGGCCGGAGGGTTAGCGGGAGACAATGAGCAGTTCTTC. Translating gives CASSLAGGLAGDNEQFF.

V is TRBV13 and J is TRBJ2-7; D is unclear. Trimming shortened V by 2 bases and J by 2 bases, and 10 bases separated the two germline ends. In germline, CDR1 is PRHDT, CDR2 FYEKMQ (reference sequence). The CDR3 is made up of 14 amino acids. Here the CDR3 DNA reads TGTGCCAGCAGCTTACAGCTGGTCCCCTACGAGCAGTACTTC. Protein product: CASSLQLVPYEQYF.

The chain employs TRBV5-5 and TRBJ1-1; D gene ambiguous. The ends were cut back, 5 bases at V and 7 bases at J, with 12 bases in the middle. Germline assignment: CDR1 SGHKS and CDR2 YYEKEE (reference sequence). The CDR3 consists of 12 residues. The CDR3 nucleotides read TGTGCCAGCAGACTACATGGAGATGAAGCTTTCTTT. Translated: CASRLHGDEAFF. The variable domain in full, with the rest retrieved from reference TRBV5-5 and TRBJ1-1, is DAGVTQSPTHLIKTRGQQVTLRCSPISGHKSVSWYQQVLGQGPQFIFQYYEKEERGRGNFPDRFSARQFPNYSSELNVNALLLGDSALYLCASRLHGDEAFFGQGTRLTVV.

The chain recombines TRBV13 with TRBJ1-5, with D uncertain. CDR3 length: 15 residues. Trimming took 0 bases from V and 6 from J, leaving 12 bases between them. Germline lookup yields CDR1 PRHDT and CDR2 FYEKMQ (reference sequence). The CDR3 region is CASSLGRGRGQPQHF. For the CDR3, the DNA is TGTGCCAGCAGCTTAGGCCGAGGCAGAGGTCAGCCCCAGCATTTT.

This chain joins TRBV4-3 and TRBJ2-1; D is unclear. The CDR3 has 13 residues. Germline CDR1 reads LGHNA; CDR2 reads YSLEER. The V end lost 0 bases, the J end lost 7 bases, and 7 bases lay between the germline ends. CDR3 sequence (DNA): TGCGCCAGCAGCCAAGATATCACTAATGAGCAGTTCTTC. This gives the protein CASSQDITNEQFF.

The CDR3 reads CASSSGYQPQHF. The CDR3 DNA sequence: TGTGCCAGCAGTTCAGGGTATCAGCCCCAGCATTTT. The chain links TRBV27 to TRBJ1-5, with D possibly matching TRBD1 (5 bases). CDR3 length equals 12 residues. Between the trimmed V and J ends, which lost 4 bases and 5 bases, there was a span of 6 bases. Germline V gene lookup returns CDR1 MNHEY and CDR2 SMNVEV (reference sequence).

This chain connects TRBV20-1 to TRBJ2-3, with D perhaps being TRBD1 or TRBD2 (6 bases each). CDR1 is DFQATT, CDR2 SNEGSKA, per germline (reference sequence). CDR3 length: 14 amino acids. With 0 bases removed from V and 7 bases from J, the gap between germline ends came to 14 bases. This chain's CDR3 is CSARDEGGAYTQYF. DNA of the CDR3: TGCAGTGCTAGAGATGAGGGGGGCGCATATACGCAGTATTTT.

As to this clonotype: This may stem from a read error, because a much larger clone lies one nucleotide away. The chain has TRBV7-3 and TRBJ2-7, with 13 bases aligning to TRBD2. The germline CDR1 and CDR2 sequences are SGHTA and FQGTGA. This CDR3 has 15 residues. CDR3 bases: TGTGCCAGCAGTCGACTAGCGGGAGGATCCTACGGGCAGTACTTC. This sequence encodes CASSRLAGGSYGQYF.

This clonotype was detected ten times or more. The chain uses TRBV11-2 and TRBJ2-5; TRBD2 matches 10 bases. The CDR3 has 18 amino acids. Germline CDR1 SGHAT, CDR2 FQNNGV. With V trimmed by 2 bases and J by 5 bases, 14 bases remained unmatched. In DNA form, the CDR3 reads TGTGCCAGCAGCTTACAGGCTAGCGGGAGACGTGTTACGGAGACCCAGTACTTC. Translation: CASSLQASGRRVTETQYF. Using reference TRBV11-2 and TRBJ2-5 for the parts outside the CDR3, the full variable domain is EAGVAQSPRYKIIEKRQSVAFWCNPISGHATLYWYQQILGQGPKLLIQFQNNGVVDDSQLPKDRFSAERLKGVDSTLKIQPAKLEDSAVYLCASSLQASGRRVTETQYFGPGTRLLVL.

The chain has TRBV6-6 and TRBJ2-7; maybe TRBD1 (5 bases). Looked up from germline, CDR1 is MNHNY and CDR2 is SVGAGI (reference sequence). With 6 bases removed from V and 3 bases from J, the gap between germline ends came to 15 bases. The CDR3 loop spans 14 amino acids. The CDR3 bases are TGTGCCAGCAGGAATGAAGGGGCCGGCTACGAGCAGTACGTC. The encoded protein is CASRNEGAGYEQYV.

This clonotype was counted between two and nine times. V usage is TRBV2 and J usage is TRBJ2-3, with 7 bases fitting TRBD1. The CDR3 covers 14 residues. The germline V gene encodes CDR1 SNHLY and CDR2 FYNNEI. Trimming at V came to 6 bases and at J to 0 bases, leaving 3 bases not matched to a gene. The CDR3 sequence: CASRTGFSTDTQYF. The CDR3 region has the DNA TGTGCCAGCAGGACAGGGTTCAGCACAGATACGCAGTATTTT. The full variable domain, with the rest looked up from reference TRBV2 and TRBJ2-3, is EPEVTQTPSHQVTQMGQEVILRCVPISNHLYFYWYRQILGQKVEFLVSFYNNEISEKSEIFDDQFSVERPDGSNFTLKIRSTKLEDSAMYFCASRTGFSTDTQYFGPGTRLTVL.

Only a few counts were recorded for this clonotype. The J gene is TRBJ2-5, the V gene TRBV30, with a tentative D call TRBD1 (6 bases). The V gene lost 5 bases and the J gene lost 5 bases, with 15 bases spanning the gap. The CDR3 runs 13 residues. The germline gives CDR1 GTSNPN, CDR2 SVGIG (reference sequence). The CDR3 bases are TGTGCCTGGGGTCTATTCCAGGGGGAGACCCAGTACTTC. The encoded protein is CAWGLFQGETQYF.